This T cell receptor (beta chain) was retrieved from a study of shared T cell receptors in the human thymus. Repertoires were generated with immunoSEQ multiplex PCR, while TCRdb's copy carries only in-frame clones and drops some. This sample has about 610,000 clones, with roughly 90% found just once. The CDR3 runs 11 residues. V lost 8 bases to trimming and J lost 7 bases, with 8 bases between them. CDR1 is MDHEN and CDR2 is SYDVKM in the germline V gene. This sample was also put to use in a study of human thymus T cells. As that study records: Donors consisted of healthy Finnish infants (having corrective surgery for congenital heart defects). Thymus specimens were resections from corrective heart surgery. Gene usage for V and J segments appeared biased in thymic and blood repertoires. A high degree of thymic repertoire overlap among unrelated individuals was reported in related research.

This sequence was found in a boy younger than two with a congenital heart defect. The chain uses TRBV28 and TRBJ1-4, with TRBD1 as a possible D gene (6 bases). The sequenced material came from thymocytes. CDR3 in DNA: TGTGCCAGCCTACAGGGTGAAAAACTGTTTTTT. It translates to CASLQGEKLFF.